The clone carrying this T cell receptor (beta chain) was recorded a few times. The data stem from a study of human T cells and chemical hapten exposure. Study at large: Skin on the upper inner arm, about 2 cm by about 2 cm in size, was sensitized with 2% DPC.

CDR3 length: 12 residues. Trimming removed 6 bases at V and 9 bases at J, with 9 bases between. Original methodology: Samples contained a median of about 96,000 TCRs, with a range of about 23,224 to 700,000. TCRdb re-called the RACE reads with MiXCR, one entry per CDR3 protein. TCRdb, not the original authors, processed these V and J calls. The sample carries some 74,000 distinct CDR3 sequences, around 13% recorded once. Time point denoted: patch test 3, about 24 weeks after DPC sensitization. Treatment reported: therapeutic diphenylcyclopropenone sensitization with weekly scalp DPC. Staff drew blood before applying each patch test.

The rearrangement links TRBV12-3 or TRBV12-4 to TRBJ1-6; unclear D gene. This clonotype was sampled from a woman aged 45-65 years with alopecia areata. Some clones in this sample may be carry-over from other donors' samples. The starting material was whole blood, obtained in connection with sensitization to the hapten diphenylcyclopropenone (DPC). CDR3 residues: CASRLHLSPLHF. The CDR3 DNA follows: TGTGCCAGCAGGCTCCACCTTTCACCCCTCCACTTT.